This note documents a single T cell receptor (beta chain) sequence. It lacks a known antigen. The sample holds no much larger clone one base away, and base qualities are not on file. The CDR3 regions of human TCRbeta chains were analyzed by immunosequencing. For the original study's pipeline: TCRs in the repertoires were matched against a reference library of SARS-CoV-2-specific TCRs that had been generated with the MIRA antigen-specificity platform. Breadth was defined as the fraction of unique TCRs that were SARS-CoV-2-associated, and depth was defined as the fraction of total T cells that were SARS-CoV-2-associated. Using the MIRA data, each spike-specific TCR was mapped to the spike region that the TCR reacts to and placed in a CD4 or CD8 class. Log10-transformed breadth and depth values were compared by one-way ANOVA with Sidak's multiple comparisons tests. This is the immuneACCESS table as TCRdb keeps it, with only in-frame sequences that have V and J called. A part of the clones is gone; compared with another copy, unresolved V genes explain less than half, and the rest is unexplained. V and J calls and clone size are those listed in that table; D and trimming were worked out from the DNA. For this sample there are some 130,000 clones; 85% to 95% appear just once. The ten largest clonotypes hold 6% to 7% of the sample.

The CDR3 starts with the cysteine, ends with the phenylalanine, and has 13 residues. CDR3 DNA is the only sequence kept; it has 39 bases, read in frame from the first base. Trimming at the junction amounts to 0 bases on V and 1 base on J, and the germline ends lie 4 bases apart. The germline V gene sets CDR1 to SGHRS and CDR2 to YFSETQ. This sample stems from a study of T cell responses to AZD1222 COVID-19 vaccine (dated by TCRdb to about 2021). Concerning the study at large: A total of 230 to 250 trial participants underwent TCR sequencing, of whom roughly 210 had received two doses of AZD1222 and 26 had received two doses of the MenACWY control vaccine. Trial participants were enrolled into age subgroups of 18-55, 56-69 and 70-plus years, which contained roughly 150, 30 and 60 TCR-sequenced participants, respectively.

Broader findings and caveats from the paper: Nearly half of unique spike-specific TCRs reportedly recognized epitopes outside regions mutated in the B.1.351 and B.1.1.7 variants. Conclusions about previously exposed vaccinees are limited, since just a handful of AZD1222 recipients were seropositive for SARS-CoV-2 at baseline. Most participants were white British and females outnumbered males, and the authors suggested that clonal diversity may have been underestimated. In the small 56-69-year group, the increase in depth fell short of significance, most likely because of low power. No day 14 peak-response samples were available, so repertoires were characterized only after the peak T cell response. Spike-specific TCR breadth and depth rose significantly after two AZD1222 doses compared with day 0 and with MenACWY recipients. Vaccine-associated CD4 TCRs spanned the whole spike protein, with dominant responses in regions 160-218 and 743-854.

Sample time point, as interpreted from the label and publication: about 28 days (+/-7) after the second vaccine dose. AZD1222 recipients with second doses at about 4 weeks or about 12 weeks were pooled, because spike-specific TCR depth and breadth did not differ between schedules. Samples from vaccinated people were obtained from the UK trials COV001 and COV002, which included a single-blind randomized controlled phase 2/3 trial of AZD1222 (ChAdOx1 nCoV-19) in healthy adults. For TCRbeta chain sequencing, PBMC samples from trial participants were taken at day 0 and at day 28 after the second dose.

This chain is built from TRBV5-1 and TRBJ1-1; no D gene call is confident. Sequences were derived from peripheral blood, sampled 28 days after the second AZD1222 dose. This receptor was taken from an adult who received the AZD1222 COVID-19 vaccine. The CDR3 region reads CASSLGENTEAFF. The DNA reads TGCGCCAGCAGCTTGGGGGAGAACACTGAAGCTTTCTTT.